The TCR beta chain under discussion was sequenced for a study of spatial heterogeneity in lung cancer. Study details: Each distinct TCR and UMI combination averaged more than ten appearances in raw reads. Whole-study findings and limits: The authors estimated that approximately 6.9% of tumor T cells were covered for alpha chains and approximately 14% for beta chains. One measure, the expanded intratumoral alpha and beta TCR count, tracked tumor mutation counts.

Every TCR cDNA molecule bore a unique molecular identifier. TCRdb ran MiXCR on the 5' RACE reads and lists one entry per CDR3 protein. Among roughly 3,700 distinct CDR3 sequences listed, around 5% were seen once. In its sample, this clonotype is medium-sized. The antigen remains unidentified. The time point denotes: sample taken at primary tumor resection. V dropped 3 bases and J dropped 5 bases, with 10 bases sitting between them. The CDR3 totals 14 residues. In germline, CDR1 is LNHDA, CDR2 SQIVND (reference sequence). V is TRBV19 and J is TRBJ2-2, with D perhaps being TRBD1 or TRBD2 (5 bases each). Specimen: lung tumor tissue, collected at surgery. The sequence was collected from a female donor with early-stage non-small cell lung cancer. The CDR3 here is CASSILWGTGELFF. The CDR3 DNA reads TGTGCCAGTAGTATCCTGTGGGGGACCGGGGAGCTGTTTTTT.